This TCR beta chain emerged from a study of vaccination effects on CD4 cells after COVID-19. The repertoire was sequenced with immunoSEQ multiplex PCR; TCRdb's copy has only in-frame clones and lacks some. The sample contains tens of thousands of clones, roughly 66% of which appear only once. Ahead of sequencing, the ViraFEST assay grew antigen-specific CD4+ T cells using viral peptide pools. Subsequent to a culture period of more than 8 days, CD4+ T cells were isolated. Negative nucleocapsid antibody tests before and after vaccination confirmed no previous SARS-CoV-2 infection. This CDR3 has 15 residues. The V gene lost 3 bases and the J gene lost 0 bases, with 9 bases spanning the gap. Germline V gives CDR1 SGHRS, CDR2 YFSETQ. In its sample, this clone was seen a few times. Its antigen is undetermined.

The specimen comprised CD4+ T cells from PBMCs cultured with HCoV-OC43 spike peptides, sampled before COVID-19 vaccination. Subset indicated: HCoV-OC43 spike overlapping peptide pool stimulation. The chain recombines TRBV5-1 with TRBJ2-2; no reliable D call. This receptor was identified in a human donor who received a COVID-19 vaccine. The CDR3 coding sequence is TGCGCCAGCAGCTCGAGAGACGCGAACACCGGGGAGCTGTTTTTT. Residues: CASSSRDANTGELFF.